A single sample is the source of the 24 T cell receptor beta chains below, sequenced in a study of T-cell memory formation after mild COVID-19. TCRdb independently ran MiXCR on the 5' RACE reads; one entry per CDR3 protein. The table has over 40,000 distinct CDR3 sequences, around 12% seen once. Material for sequencing was PBMCs or a T cell subset sorted from them (not recorded which). All receptors derive from a man younger than 35 who had mild COVID-19 (a few samples of this study predate the infection). Cell type and time point are not known.

This clonotype has more than one count but fewer than ten. J is TRBJ1-1 and V is TRBV7-3; D is uncertain. The CDR3 loop spans 14 amino acids. From germline, CDR1 is SGHTA and CDR2 FQGTGA. The germline V and J ends were trimmed by 2 bases and 3 bases, with 10 bases remaining between them. CDR3 amino acids: CASSLGFGDTEAFF. In nucleotides, the CDR3 is TGTGCCAGCAGCTTAGGATTTGGGGACACTGAAGCTTTCTTT.

The rearrangement links TRBV12-3 or TRBV12-4 to TRBJ2-7; D is ambiguous. Trimming took 10 bases from V and 1 from J, leaving 14 bases between them. The CDR3 is made up of 13 amino acids. The CDR3 loop is CATTRVQSYEQYF. CDR3 sequence (DNA): TGTGCCACCACCCGCGTCCAATCCTACGAGCAGTACTTC.

J is TRBJ2-3 and V is TRBV10-3, with TRBD1 as a possible D gene (5 bases). Trimming removed 8 bases from V and 0 bases from J, with 15 bases in between. Germline V gene lookup returns CDR1 ENHRY and CDR2 SYGVKD. This CDR3 is built from 15 residues. The chain's CDR3 is CAIQLQGTSTDTQYF. DNA for the CDR3: TGTGCCATCCAACTGCAGGGTACTAGCACAGATACGCAGTATTTT.

This clonotype came up a few times. The CDR3 spells CASSPRDPGVTGELFF. CDR3 in DNA: TGTGCCAGCTCACCCCGTGACCCTGGAGTCACCGGGGAGCTGTTTTTT. The chain couples TRBV18 to TRBJ2-2; the D is unclear. Germline-derived CDR1 and CDR2 are KGHSH and LQKENI. Trimming pared 3 bases from V and 4 bases from J, leaving 15 bases between. The CDR3 totals 16 residues.

The chain uses TRBV18 and TRBJ2-2; perhaps TRBD1 as D (6 bases). Germline V gene sequence: CDR1 KGHSH, CDR2 LQKENI. The V end lost 2 bases, the J end lost 5 bases, and 9 bases lay between the germline ends. This CDR3 spans 14 amino acids. The CDR3 bases are TGTGCCAGCTCACCAATGGGGGCTACCGGGGAGCTGTTTTTT. Encoded protein: CASSPMGATGELFF. The full variable domain, in which reference TRBV18 and TRBJ2-2 provide the parts outside the CDR3, is NAGVMQNPRHLVRRRGQEARLRCSPMKGHSHVYWYRQLPEEGLKFMVYLQKENIIDESGMPKERFSAEFPKEGPSILRIQQVVRGDSAAYFCASSPMGATGELFFGEGSRLTVL.

There are many counts of this clonotype. The rearrangement links TRBV6-2 or TRBV6-3 to TRBJ2-7; D is possibly TRBD1 (5 bases). The CDR3 runs 14 residues. Germline CDR1 is MNHEY and CDR2 is SVGEGT. Trimming pared 2 bases from V and 7 bases from J, leaving 15 bases between. CDR3 coding DNA: TGTGCCAGCAGTTACGGGCCAGGGCGATGGGAGCAGTACGTC. Translating gives CASSYGPGRWEQYV.

This clonotype came up a few times. V is TRBV20-1 and J is TRBJ1-4; D remains unclear. The germline V gene encodes CDR1 DFQATT and CDR2 SNEGSKA (reference sequence). CDR3 length equals 11 residues. V lost 6 bases, J lost 13 bases, and 15 bases lay in between. The CDR3 is CSATGPRGLFF. The CDR3 DNA reads TGCAGTGCAACCGGGCCCCGCGGACTGTTTTTT.

This clonotype occurred a few times. The chain recombines TRBV7-3 with TRBJ2-6; tentative D call: TRBD1 (5 bases). The germline V gene encodes CDR1 SGHTA and CDR2 FQGTGA. Trimming cost V 5 bases and J 2 bases, with 10 bases left between them. There are 15 residues in the CDR3. CDR3 in DNA: TGTGCCAGCAGCCTCCAGGGCCCTGGGGCCAACGTCCTGACTTTC. Amino acid sequence: CASSLQGPGANVLTF.

The table lists this clonotype with a few counts. This chain connects TRBV6-2 or TRBV6-3 to TRBJ2-1, with no clear D. V was trimmed by 0 bases and J by 6 bases, leaving 12 bases between them. CDR3 length: 15 residues. The germline V gene encodes CDR1 MNHEY and CDR2 SVGEGT. The CDR3 DNA reads as TGTGCCAGCAGTTACTCGACAATTAGCCTCAATGAGCAGTTCTTC. It encodes CASSYSTISLNEQFF.

This clonotype showed up just a few times. The rearrangement links TRBV2 to TRBJ2-7; TRBD2 matches 9 bases. Trimming cost V 7 bases and J 3 bases; bases outside gene matches: 4. Germline CDR1 and CDR2: SNHLY and FYNNEI. The CDR3 consists of 13 residues. The CDR3 coding sequence is TGTGCCAGCACGTTTAGCGGGGGCTACGAGCAGTACTTC. Protein product: CASTFSGGYEQYF.

This clonotype was seen many times. This chain links TRBV7-2 with TRBJ2-3; the match to TRBD2 covers 12 bases. This CDR3 has 15 residues. Germline assignment: CDR1 SGHTA and CDR2 FQGNSA. V trimming: 2 bases; J trimming: 10 bases; junction bases outside the gene matches: 7. DNA of the CDR3: TGTGCCAGCAGCTTAACTAGCGGGGGGCCCGGCGCGCAGTATTTT. The encoded protein is CASSLTSGGPGAQYF.

The genes are TRBV5-4 and TRBJ1-1, with 8 nucleotides matching TRBD1. The CDR3 contains 13 residues. Germline V gene sequence: CDR1 SGHNT, CDR2 YYREEE (reference sequence). V lost 7 bases and J lost 1; bases outside the gene matches: 3. Here the CDR3 reads CASLGQANTEAFF. In DNA, the CDR3 is TGTGCCAGCTTGGGACAGGCGAACACTGAAGCTTTCTTT.

The rearrangement links TRBV7-2 to TRBJ2-1; no clear D. V was pared by 1 base and J by 12 bases, with 7 bases between. The germline CDR1 and CDR2 sequences are SGHTA and FQGNSA. This CDR3 spans 11 amino acids. DNA of the CDR3: TGTGCCAGCAGCTTAGGCGTCGGGCAGTTCTTC. This codes for CASSLGVGQFF.

The chain recombines TRBV5-6 with TRBJ2-4; TRBD2 might be the D (6 bases). This CDR3 is 14 amino acids long. Germline CDR1 is SGHDT and CDR2 is YYEEEE. Trimming took off 1 base at V and 8 bases at J, with 13 bases between the two ends. The CDR3 reads CASSLLRREDIQYF. The CDR3 DNA is TGTGCCAGCAGCTTGTTACGCAGGGAGGACATTCAGTACTTC.

The CDR3 DNA reads TGTGCCAGCAGCCAACAGAACTCTGGGGCCAACGTCCTGACTTTC. This sequence encodes CASSQQNSGANVLTF. The V and J genes are TRBV3-1 and TRBJ2-6; D ambiguous. Trimming shortened V by 2 bases and J by 0 bases, and 5 bases separated the two germline ends. The CDR3 has 15 residues. Germline lookup yields CDR1 LGHDT and CDR2 YNNKEL (reference sequence).

The chain links TRBV15 to TRBJ1-4; perhaps TRBD1 as D (5 bases). The germline gives CDR1 LNHNV, CDR2 YYDKDF (reference sequence). Trimming shortened V by 1 base and J by 7 bases, and 10 bases separated the two germline ends. CDR3 length: 14 amino acids. The CDR3 is CATSRAGQGEKLFF. CDR3 coding DNA: TGTGCCACCAGCAGAGCGGGGCAGGGTGAAAAACTGTTTTTT.

This clonotype showed up many times. The chain carries TRBV12-3 or TRBV12-4 and TRBJ2-2; unclear D gene. The length of the CDR3 is 12 residues. Trimming left V 6 bases short and J 5 bases short, with 7 bases between. DNA of the CDR3: TGTGCCAGCAGGGCTGAAACCGGGGAGCTGTTTTTT. Translated, it gives CASRAETGELFF.

The chain joins TRBV24-1 to TRBJ2-3; weak D call: TRBD1 (5 bases). Germline CDR1 is KGHDR and CDR2 is SFDVKD. Trimming left V 3 bases short and J 1 base short, with 10 bases between. The CDR3 is 15 amino acids. CDR3 in amino acids: CATSDAGSGTDTQYF. Here the CDR3 DNA reads TGTGCCACCAGTGATGCAGGGTCGGGCACAGATACGCAGTATTTT.

The rearrangement uses TRBV25-1 and TRBJ1-1; D is uncertain. The germline gives CDR1 MGHDK, CDR2 SYGVNS. The CDR3 has 13 residues. V shed 7 bases and J shed 4 bases, with 13 bases lying between them. CDR3 loop: CASTAGSGTEAFF. DNA of the CDR3: TGTGCCAGCACGGCGGGGTCGGGCACTGAAGCTTTCTTT.

This clonotype was seen a few times. The genes are TRBV6-5 and TRBJ1-3; D ambiguous. V was cut by 0 bases and J by 4 bases, with 4 bases left in between. The CDR3 has 13 amino acids. Germline V gives CDR1 MNHEY, CDR2 SVGAGI. The CDR3, as DNA: TGTGCCAGCAGTTACTCGTTAGGAAACACCATATATTTT. This codes for CASSYSLGNTIYF.

The genes are TRBV2 and TRBJ2-5; D unresolved. Germline loops: CDR1 SNHLY, CDR2 FYNNEI. Trimming took off 7 bases at V and 0 bases at J, with 15 bases between the two ends. The CDR3 totals 15 residues. The CDR3 here is CASNLARSYQETQYF. For the CDR3, the DNA is TGTGCCAGCAACCTTGCCCGGTCATACCAAGAGACCCAGTACTTC.

This clonotype was observed a few times. The chain is built from TRBV5-1 and TRBJ2-1; perhaps TRBD2 as D (6 bases). Trimming stripped 5 bases from V and 7 bases from J, with 13 bases between. This CDR3 region has 13 residues. Germline lookup yields CDR1 SGHRS and CDR2 YFSETQ. CDR3 loop: CASSPYGGNEQFF. CDR3 nucleotide sequence: TGCGCCAGCAGTCCCTACGGGGGAAATGAGCAGTTCTTC.

This clonotype was detected only a few times. Written as DNA, the CDR3 is TGCGCCAGCAGCTTGGCAGCCGGACAGGGGGCCGCAGATACGCAGTATTTT. Translation: CASSLAAGQGAADTQYF. The J gene is TRBJ2-3, the V gene TRBV5-1, with 11 bases identical to TRBD1. Germline V CDR1 and CDR2: SGHRS, YFSETQ. After removal of 0 bases from V and 4 bases from J, the junction contained 7 bases not matched to a gene. CDR3 size: 17 residues.

This chain connects TRBV18 to TRBJ2-7; the match to TRBD1 covers 8 bases. This CDR3 comprises 14 residues. The germline V gene has CDR1 KGHSH and CDR2 LQKENI. The J segment lost 2 bases and the V segment lost 3 bases, leaving 3 bases of the junction unmatched. The CDR3: CASSPRQGTYEQYV. CDR3 DNA sequence: TGTGCCAGCTCACCCAGACAGGGGACCTACGAGCAGTACGTC.